A selection of T cell receptor beta chains follows, all from one sample in a study of cytomegalovirus exposure and HLA in healthy donors. Profiled with immunoSEQ multiplex PCR; TCRdb holds only in-frame clones, not every one. The data show 60,000 to 85,000 clones, 78% seen once. Sequencing was carried out using PBMCs. These receptors all come from a man aged 35 to 55 in good health and CMV-seronegative. The CDR3 runs from the conserved cysteine through the conserved F or W. Size tells how often a clone was seen (once, few, many) or the class of an expanded clone, and some rows leave it out.

TRBV19	.	TRBJ1-5	CASKSQGLGNQPQHF
TRBV6-5	.	TRBJ1-3	CASRRQGITGNTIYF
TRBV10-3	.	TRBJ1-2	CAISSPDSSYGYTF
TRBV5-1	.	TRBJ1-1	CASSLEGSRSEAFF
TRBV7-3	.	TRBJ2-7	CASSPSLAGVYERYF
TRBV7-9	.	TRBJ2-1	CASSLSTSGSLNEQFF
TRBV5-1	.	TRBJ1-2	CASSALQGDYGYTF
TRBV5-1	.	TRBJ2-3	CASSLGGTASTDTQYF
TRBV6-6	.	TRBJ2-1	CASSYWEGGYNEQFF
TRBV30	few	TRBJ1-1	CAWGTLNTEAFF
TRBV5-1	.	TRBJ2-7	CASSIQGQGAGEQYF
TRBV18	.	TRBJ1-2	CASSPSEQGNYGYTF
TRBV28	.	TRBJ1-2	CASSPGTTNYGYTF
TRBV7-9	.	TRBJ1-2	CASSSGQIGYTF
TRBV10-3	.	TRBJ2-7	CAIRGTGGTYEQYF
TRBV19	.	TRBJ2-7	CASSIQKTSGRASEQYF
TRBV11-2	.	TRBJ1-1	CASSLSRQTEAFF
TRBV11-2	few	TRBJ1-1	CASSVTGYQSEAFF
TRBV19	.	TRBJ2-2	CASSSWGLAGELFF
TRBV7-9	.	TRBJ1-1	CASSRDRVSEAFF
TRBV7-3	.	TRBJ2-5	CASSSTGYETQYF
TRBV7-2	.	TRBJ1-4	CASSRGQGGRKKLFF
TRBV6-1	.	TRBJ1-1	CASSEGIRNTEAFF
TRBV27	.	TRBJ1-2	CASSSAGFYGYTF
TRBV10-3	.	TRBJ2-2	CAIRWAEDLNTGELFF
TRBV7-9	.	TRBJ2-3	CASSPRTSGRITDTQYF
TRBV2	.	TRBJ1-2	CASSEALRGGADGYTF
TRBV14	.	TRBJ2-1	CASSQGGTSGYNEQFF
TRBV6-1	.	TRBJ2-7	CASSDLSGQGTEQYF
TRBV11-1	once	TRBJ1-4	CASSPQSLATNEKLFF
TRBV5-6	.	TRBJ2-1	CASSESWTSGRVNEQFF
TRBV4-2	.	TRBJ1-6	CASSQDVQGSSPLHF
TRBV19	.	TRBJ1-5	CASSGTASNQPQHF
TRBV11-2	.	TRBJ2-7	CASSLGLRPYEQYF
TRBV28	.	TRBJ2-5	CASSPAGLRGETQYF
TRBV15	.	TRBJ1-5	CATSRDWSGGEEPQHF
TRBV4-2	few	TRBJ2-6	CASSQDPLSGANVLTF
TRBV5-1	.	TRBJ2-2	CASSLDPRVNTGELFF
TRBV6-1	.	TRBJ2-1	CASSALTSGRGSSYNEQFF
TRBV10-3	.	TRBJ2-2	CAIRTDTRNTGELFF
TRBV6-6	.	TRBJ2-1	CASSRLAGEYNEQFF
TRBV5-4	.	TRBJ2-3	CASRVGLAGEGPDTQYF
TRBV27	.	TRBJ1-5	CASGPTGMGNQPQHF
TRBV13	.	TRBJ2-3	CASSFRAGVGDTQYF
TRBV9	.	TRBJ1-4	CASSGSQGAGYEKLFF
TRBV28	.	TRBJ2-1	CASSLWRGSSYNEQFF
TRBV5-1	few	TRBJ2-1	CASYSDSGRGNEQFF
TRBV19	.	TRBJ2-2	CASSIHANTGELFF
TRBV12-5	.	TRBJ2-4	CASGLIAPSGRFKNSQYF
TRBV6-5	.	TRBJ1-2	CASSRTGQGLYGYTF
TRBV5-4	.	TRBJ1-1	CASTYWSRPTEAFF
TRBV13	.	TRBJ1-1	CASSLRGRANTEAFF
TRBV7-3	.	TRBJ2-2	CASSLTTGAGTGELFF